This T cell receptor (beta chain) was identified during a study of shared clonotypes between healthy human individuals. Study-level points and caveats: How much donors shared clonotypes was expected to be affected by sequencing depth.

It was CD45RO-negative cells, positively selected for CCR7, that made up naive CD8 cells, with terminally differentiated effector memory CD45RA+ cells excluded. Concerning this clone itself: Antigen: not known.

Clones were read by immunoSEQ multiplex PCR, and TCRdb kept only the in-frame ones, dropping some. Found here are about 580,000 clones, roughly 98% of them singletons; the top ten hold around 0.3%. The sequence derives from a man between 25 and 39 years old in good health. The sequencing input was naive CD8+ T cells sorted from blood.

The CDR3 nucleotides read TGTGCCAGCAGTATCAACAAGAATCAGCCCCAGCATTTT. Its translation is CASSINKNQPQHF. The gene calls are TRBV27 and TRBJ1-5; D is unresolved. The CDR3 totals 13 residues. The germline gives CDR1 MNHEY, CDR2 SMNVEV (reference sequence). V lost 5 bases and J lost 4, with 9 bases in between.